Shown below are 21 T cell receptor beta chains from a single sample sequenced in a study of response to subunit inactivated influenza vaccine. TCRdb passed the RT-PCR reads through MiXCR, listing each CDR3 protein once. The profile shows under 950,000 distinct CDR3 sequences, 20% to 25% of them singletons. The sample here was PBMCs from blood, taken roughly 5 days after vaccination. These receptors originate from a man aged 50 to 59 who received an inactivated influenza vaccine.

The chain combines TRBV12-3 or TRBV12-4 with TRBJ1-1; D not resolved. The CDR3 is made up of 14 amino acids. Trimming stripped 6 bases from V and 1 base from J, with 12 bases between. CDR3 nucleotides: TGTGCCAGCAGCCATGAAACCAAGAACACTGAAGCTTTCTTT. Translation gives CASSHETKNTEAFF.

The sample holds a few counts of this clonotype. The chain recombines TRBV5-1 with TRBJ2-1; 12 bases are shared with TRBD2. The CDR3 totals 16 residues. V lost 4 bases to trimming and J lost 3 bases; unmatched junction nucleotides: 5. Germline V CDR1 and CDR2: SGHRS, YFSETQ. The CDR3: CASSPSGGGNYNEQFF. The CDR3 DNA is TGCGCCAGCAGCCCTAGCGGGGGGGGTAACTACAATGAGCAGTTCTTC.

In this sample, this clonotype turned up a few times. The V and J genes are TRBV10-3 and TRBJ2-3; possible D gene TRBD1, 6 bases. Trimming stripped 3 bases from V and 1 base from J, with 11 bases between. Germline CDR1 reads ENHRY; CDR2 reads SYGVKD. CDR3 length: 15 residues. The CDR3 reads CAISEGGIGTDTQYF. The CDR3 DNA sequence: TGTGCCATCAGTGAAGGGGGTATAGGCACAGATACGCAGTATTTT.

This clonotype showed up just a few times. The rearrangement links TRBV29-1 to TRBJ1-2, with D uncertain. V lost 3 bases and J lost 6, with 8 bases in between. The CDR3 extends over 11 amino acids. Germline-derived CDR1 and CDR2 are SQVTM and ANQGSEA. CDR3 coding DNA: TGCAGCGTTGAGGGTATTGATGGCTACACCTTC. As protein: CSVEGIDGYTF.

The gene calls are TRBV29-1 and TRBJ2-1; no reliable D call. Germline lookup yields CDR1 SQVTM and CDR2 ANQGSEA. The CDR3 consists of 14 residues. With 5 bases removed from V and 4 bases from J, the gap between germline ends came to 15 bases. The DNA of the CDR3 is TGCAGCGTTTTGTCGCGGTACAGTTACAATGAGCAGTTCTTC. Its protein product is CSVLSRYSYNEQFF.

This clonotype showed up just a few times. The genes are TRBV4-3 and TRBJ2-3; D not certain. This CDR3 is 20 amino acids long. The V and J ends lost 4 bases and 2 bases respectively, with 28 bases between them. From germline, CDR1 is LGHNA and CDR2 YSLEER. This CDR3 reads CASSPEEQKWGWLNTDTQYF. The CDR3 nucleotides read TGCGCCAGCAGCCCAGAAGAACAAAAATGGGGATGGTTGAACACAGATACGCAGTATTTT.

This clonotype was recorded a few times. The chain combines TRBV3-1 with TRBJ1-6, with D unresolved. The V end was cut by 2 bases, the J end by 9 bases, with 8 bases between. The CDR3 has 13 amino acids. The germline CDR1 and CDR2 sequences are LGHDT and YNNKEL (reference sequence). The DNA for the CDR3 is TGTGCCAGCAGCCAACCCGGGAGTTCACCCCTCCACTTT. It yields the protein CASSQPGSSPLHF.

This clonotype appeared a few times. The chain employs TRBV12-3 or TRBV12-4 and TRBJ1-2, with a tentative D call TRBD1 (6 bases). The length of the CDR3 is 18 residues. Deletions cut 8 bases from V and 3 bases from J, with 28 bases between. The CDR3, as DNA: TGTGCCAGCGTTTGGTCCTGGGACTACAGGTGGGGGCACTATGGCTACACCTTC. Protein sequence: CASVWSWDYRWGHYGYTF.

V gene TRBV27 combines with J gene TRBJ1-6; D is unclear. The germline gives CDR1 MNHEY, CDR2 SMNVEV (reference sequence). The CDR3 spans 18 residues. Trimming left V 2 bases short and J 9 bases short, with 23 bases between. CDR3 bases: TGTGCCAGCAGTTTAGAGTCGGAATTCGGCGGGTCCTTTTCACCCCTCCACTTT. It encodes CASSLESEFGGSFSPLHF.

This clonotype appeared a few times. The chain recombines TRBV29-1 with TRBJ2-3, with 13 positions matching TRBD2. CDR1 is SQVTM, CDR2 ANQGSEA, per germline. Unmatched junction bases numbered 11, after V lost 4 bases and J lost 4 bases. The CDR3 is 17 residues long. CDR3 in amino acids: CSVVRRQTSGRADTQYF. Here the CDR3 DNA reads TGCAGCGTTGTCCGTCGTCAAACTAGCGGGAGGGCAGATACGCAGTATTTT.

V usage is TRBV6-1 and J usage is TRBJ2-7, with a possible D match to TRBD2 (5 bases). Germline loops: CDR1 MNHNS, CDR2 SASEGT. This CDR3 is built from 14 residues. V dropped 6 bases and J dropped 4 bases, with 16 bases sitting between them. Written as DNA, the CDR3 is TGTGCCAGCAGGCCAACCGGCGGGCTTTACGAGCAGTACTTC. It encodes CASRPTGGLYEQYF.

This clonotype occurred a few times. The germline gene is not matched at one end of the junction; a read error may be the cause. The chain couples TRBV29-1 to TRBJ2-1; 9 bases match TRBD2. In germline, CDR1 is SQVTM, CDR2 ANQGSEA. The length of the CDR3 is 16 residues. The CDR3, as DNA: TGCAGCTTTGAACAACCTACGGGACTAGCTTACAATGAGCAGTTCTTC. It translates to CSFEQPTGLAYNEQFF.

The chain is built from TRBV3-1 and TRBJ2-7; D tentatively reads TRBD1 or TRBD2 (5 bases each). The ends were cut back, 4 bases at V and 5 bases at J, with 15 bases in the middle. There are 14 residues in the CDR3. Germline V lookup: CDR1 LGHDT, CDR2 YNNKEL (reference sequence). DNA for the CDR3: TGTGCCAGCAGCCGCACAATCTTGGGGGACGAGCAGTACTTC. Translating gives CASSRTILGDEQYF.

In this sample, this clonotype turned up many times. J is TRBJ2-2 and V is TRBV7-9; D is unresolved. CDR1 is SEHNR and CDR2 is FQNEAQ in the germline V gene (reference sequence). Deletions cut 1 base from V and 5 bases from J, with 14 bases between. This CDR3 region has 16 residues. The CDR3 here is CASSLGPLPPTGELFF. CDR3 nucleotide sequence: TGTGCCAGCAGCTTAGGTCCCCTTCCCCCAACCGGGGAGCTGTTTTTT.

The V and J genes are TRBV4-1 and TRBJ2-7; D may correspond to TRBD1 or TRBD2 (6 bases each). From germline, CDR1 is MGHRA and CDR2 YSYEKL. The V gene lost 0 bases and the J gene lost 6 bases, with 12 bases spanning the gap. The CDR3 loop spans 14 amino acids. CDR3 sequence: CASSQDHGGREQYF. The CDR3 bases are TGCGCCAGCAGCCAAGACCACGGGGGCCGCGAGCAGTACTTC.

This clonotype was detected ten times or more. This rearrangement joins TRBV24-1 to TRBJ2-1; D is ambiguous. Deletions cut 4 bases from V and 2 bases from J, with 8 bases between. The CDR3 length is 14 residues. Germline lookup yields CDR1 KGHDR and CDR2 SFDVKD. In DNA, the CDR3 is TGTGCCACCAGTGAGGGCGTCCCCTACAATGAGCAGTTCTTC. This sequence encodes CATSEGVPYNEQFF.

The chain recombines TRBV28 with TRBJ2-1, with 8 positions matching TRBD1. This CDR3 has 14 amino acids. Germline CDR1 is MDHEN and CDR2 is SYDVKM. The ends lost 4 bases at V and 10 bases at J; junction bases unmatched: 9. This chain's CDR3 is CASSSTGTGEEQFF. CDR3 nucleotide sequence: TGTGCCAGCAGTTCCACCGGGACAGGAGAAGAGCAGTTCTTC.

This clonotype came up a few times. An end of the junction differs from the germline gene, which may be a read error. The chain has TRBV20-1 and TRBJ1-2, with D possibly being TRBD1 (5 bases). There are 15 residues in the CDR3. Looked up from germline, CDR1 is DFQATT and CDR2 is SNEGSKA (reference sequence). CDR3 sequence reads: CSARLQDPGDYGYSF. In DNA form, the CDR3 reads TGCAGTGCTAGATTACAGGATCCGGGAGACTATGGCTACTCCTTC.

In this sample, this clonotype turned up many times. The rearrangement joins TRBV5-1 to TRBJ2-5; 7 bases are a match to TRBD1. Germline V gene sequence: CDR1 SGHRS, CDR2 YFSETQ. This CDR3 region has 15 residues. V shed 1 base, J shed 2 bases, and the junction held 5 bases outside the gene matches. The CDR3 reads CASSLSPTGQETQYF. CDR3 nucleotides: TGCGCCAGCAGCTTGTCCCCGACAGGGCAAGAGACCCAGTACTTC.

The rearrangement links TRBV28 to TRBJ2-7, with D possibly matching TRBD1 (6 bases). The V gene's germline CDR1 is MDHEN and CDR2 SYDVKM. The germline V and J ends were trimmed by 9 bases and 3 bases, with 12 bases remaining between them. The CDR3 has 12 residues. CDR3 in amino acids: CASKLQGYEQYF. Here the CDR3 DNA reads TGTGCCAGTAAACTACAGGGCTACGAGCAGTACTTC.

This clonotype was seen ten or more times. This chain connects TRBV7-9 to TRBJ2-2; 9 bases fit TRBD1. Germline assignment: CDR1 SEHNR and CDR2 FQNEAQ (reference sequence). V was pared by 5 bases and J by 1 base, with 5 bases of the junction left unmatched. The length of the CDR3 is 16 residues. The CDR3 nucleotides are TGTGCCAGCAGCCGGACAGGGGCAGAGAACACCGGGGAGCTGTTTTTT. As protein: CASSRTGAENTGELFF.